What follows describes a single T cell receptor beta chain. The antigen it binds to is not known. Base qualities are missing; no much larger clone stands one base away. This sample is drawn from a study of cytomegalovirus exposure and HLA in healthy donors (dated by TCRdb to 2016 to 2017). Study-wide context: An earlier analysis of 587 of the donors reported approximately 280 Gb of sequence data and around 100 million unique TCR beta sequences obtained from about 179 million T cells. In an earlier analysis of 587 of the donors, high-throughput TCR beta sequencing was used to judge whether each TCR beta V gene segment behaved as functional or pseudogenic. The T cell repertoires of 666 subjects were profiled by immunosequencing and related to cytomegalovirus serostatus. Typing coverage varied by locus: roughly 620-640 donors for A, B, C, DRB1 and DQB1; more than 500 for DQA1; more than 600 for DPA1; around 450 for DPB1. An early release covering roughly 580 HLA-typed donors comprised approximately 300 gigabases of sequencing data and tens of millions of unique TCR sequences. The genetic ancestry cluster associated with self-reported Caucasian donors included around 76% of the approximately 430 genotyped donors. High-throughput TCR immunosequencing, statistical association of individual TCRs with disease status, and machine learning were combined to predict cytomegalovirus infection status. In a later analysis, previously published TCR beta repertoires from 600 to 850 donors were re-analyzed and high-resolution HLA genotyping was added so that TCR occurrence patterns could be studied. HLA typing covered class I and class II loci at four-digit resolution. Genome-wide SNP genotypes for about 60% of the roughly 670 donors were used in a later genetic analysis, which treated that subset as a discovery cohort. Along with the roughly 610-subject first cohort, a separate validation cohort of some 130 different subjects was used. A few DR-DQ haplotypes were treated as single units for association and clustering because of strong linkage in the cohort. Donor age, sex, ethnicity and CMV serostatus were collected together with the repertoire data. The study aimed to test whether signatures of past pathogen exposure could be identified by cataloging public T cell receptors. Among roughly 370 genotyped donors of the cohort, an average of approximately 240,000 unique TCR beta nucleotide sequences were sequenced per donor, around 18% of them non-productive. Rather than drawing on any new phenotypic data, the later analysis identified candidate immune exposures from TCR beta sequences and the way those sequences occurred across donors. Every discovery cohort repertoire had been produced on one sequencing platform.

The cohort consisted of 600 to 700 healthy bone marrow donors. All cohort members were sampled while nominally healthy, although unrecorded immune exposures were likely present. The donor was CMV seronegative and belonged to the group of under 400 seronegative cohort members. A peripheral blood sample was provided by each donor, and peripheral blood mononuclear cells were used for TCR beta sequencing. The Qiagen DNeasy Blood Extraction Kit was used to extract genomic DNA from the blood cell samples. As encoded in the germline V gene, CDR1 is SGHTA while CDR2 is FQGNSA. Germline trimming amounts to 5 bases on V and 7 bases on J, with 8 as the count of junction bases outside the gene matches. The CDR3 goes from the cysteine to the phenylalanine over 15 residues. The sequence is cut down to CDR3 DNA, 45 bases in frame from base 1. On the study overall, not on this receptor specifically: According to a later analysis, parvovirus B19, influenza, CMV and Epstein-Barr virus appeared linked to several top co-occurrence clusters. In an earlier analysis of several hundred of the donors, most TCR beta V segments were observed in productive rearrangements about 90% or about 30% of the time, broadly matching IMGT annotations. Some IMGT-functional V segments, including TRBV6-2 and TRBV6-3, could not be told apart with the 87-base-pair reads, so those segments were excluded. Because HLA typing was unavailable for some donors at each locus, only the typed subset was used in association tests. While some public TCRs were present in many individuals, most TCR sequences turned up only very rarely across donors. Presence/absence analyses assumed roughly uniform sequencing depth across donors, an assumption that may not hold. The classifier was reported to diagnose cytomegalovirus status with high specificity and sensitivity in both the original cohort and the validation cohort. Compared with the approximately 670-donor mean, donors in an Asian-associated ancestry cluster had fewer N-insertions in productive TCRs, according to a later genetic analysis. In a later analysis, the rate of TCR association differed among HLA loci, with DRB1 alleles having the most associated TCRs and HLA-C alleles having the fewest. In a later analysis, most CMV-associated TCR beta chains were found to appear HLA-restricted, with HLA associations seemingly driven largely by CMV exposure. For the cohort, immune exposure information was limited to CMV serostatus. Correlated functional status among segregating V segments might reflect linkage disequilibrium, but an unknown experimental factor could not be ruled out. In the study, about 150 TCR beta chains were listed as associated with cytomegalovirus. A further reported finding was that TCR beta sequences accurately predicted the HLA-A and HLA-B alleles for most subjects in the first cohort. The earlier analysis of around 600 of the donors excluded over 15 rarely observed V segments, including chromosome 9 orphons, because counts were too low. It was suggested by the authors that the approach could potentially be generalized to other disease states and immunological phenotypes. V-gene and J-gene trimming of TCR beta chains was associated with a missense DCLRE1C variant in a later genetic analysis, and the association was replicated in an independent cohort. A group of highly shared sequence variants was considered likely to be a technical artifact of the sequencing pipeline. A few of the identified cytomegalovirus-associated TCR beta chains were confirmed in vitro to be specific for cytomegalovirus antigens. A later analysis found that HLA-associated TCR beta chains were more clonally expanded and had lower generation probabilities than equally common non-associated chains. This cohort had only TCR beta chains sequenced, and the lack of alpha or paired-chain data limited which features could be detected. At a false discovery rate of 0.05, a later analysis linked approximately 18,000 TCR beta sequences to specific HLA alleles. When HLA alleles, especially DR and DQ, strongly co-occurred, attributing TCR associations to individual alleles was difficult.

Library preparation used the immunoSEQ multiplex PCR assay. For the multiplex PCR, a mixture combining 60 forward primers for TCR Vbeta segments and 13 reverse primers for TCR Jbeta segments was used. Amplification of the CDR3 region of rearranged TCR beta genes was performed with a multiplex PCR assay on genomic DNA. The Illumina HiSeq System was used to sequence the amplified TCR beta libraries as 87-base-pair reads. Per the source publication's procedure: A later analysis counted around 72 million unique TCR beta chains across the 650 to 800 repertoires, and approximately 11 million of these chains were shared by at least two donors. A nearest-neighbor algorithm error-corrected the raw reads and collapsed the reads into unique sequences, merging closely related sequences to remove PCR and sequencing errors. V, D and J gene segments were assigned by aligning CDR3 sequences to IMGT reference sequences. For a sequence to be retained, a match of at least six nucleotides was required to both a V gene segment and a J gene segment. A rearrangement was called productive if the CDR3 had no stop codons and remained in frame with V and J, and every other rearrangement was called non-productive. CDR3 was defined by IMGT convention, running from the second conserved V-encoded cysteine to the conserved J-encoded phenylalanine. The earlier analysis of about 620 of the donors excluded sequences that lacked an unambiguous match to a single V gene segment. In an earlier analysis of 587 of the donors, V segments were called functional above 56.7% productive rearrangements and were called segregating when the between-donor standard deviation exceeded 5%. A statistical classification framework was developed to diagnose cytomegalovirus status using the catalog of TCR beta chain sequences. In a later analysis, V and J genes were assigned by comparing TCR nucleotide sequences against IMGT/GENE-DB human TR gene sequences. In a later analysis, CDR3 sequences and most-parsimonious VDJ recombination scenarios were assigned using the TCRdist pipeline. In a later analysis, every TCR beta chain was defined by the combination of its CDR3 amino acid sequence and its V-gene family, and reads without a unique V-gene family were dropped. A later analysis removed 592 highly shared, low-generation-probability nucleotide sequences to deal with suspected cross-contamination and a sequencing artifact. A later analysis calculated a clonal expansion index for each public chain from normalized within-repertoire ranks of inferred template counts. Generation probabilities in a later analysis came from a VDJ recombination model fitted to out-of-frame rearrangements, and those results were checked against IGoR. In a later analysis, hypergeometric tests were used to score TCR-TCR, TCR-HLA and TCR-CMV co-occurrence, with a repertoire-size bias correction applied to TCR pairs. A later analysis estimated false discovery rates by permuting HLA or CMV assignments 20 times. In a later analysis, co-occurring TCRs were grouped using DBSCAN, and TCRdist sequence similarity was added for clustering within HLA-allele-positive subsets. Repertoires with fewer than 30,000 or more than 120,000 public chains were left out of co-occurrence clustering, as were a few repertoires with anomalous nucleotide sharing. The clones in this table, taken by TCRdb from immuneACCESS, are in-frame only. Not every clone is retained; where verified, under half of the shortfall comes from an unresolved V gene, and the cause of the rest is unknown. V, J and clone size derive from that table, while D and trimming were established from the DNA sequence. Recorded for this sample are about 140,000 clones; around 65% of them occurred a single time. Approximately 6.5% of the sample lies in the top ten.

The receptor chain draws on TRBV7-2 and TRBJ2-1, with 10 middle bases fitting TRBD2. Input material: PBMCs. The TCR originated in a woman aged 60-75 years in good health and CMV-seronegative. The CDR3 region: CASSPSGGAWNEQFF. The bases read TGTGCCAGCAGCCCCAGCGGGGGGGCCTGGAATGAGCAGTTCTTC.